This T cell receptor (beta chain) appears in the sequencing data of a study of T cells in Graves' hyperthyroidism and ophthalmopathy. TCR beta CDR3 sequences were amplified from RNA transcripts. HTBI primers were used for first-round RT-PCR of the TCR CDR3. MiXCR, applied by TCRdb to the multiplex PCR reads, yields one record per CDR3 protein. The sample includes a few hundred thousand distinct CDR3 sequences, 20% to 25% seen only once; the top ten take around 50%. Ten or more counts support this clonotype. Sequencing was done on a sample of blood. This sequence was found in a woman aged 65 to 85 with Graves' ophthalmopathy.

The CDR3 loop reads CATSDSDRATEAFF. For the CDR3, the DNA is TGTGCCACCAGTGATTCCGACAGGGCCACTGAAGCTTTCTTT. The rearrangement links TRBV24-1 to TRBJ1-1, with TRBD1 matching over 7 bases. CDR1 and CDR2 (germline): KGHDR, SFDVKD. The CDR3 spans 14 residues. Trimming removed 2 bases from V and 4 bases from J; junction bases left unmatched: 3.